This TCR beta chain was obtained from a study of PD-1 blockade in classical Hodgkin lymphoma. Patients all relapsed after autologous stem cell transplantation, and there was variation in brentuximab vedotin exposure. Comments on this clone: Its matching antigen is unknown.

Study outcomes and limitations: Individuals initiating nivolumab under 1 year after ASCT were excluded. The causes of the repertoire differences, possibly disease activity or prior therapy, remain undefined. It was among complete responders that baseline diversity resembled that of newly diagnosed patients. While CD8+ TCR diversity did not rise significantly by C4D1, CD4+ TCR diversity did.

Produced via immunoSEQ multiplex PCR; TCRdb's table is partial and in-frame only. The profile covers about 100,000 clones, with around 88% appearing a single time and under 8% taken by the ten largest. Germline V lookup: CDR1 KGHSH, CDR2 LQKENI. V trimming: 3 bases; J trimming: 2 bases; junction bases outside the gene matches: 4. The CDR3 runs to 15 residues. The input for sequencing was peripheral blood mononuclear cells (PBMCs), taken before the second cycle of nivolumab. This rearrangement joins TRBV18 to TRBJ2-1; 7 nucleotides line up with TRBD2. The TCR originated in a human donor with classical Hodgkin lymphoma. The CDR3 spells CASSPVGGTYNEQFF. CDR3 nucleotides: TGTGCCAGCTCACCCGTCGGGGGGACCTACAATGAGCAGTTCTTC.